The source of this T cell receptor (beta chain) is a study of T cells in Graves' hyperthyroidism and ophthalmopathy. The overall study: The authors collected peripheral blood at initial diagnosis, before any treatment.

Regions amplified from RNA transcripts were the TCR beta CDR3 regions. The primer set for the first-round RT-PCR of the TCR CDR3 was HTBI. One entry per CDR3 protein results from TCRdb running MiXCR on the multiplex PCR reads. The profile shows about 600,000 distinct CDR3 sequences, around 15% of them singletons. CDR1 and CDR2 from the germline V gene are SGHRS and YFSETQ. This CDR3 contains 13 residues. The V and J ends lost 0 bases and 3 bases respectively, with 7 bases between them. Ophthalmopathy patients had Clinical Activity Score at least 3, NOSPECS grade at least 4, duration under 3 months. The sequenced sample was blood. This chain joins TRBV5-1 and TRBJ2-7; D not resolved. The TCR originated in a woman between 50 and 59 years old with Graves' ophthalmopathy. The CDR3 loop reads CASSLVGDYEQYF. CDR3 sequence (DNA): TGCGCCAGCAGCTTGGTTGGAGACTACGAGCAGTACTTC.